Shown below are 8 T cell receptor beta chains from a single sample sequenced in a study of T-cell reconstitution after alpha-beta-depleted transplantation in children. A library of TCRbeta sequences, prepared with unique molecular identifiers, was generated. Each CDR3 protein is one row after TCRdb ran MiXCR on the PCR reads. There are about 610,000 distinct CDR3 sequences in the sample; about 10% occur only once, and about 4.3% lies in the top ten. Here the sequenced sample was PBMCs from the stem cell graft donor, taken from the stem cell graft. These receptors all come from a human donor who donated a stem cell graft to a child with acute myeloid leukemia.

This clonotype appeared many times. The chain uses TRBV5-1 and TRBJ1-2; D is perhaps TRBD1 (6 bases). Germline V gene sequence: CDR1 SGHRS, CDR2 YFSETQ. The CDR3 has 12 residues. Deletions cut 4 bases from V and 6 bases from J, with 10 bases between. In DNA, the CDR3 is TGCGCCAGCAGCAGGACAGCGGATGGCTACACCTTC. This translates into CASSRTADGYTF.

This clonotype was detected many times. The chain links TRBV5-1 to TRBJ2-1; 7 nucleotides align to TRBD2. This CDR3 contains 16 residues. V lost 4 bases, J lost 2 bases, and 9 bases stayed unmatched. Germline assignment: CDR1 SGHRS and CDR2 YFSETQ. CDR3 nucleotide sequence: TGCGCCAGCAGCCCCAGGGCGCGGGAGACCTACAATGAGCAGTTCTTC. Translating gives CASSPRARETYNEQFF.

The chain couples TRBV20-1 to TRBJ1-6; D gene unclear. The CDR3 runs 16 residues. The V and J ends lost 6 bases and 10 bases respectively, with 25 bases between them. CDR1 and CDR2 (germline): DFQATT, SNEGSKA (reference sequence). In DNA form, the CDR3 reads TGCAGTGCAAACACGGCGGGTGTCCACACCTACTCACCCCTCCACTTT. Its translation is CSANTAGVHTYSPLHF.

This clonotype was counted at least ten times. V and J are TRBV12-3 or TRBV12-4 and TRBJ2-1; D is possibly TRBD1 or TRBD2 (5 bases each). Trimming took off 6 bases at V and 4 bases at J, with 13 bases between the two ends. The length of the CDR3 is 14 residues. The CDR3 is CASRPGRLYNEQFF. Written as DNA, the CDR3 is TGTGCCAGCAGGCCGGGACGATTGTACAATGAGCAGTTCTTC.

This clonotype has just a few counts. DNA of the CDR3: TGTGCCAGCAGCCCAAGTCGGGCGGGAAACAATGAGCAGTTCTTC. Amino acids: CASSPSRAGNNEQFF. V is TRBV5-5 and J is TRBJ2-1; maybe TRBD2 (6 bases). The CDR3 consists of 15 residues. V dropped 4 bases and J dropped 5 bases, with 16 bases sitting between them. Germline CDR1 and CDR2: SGHKS and YYEKEE (reference sequence).

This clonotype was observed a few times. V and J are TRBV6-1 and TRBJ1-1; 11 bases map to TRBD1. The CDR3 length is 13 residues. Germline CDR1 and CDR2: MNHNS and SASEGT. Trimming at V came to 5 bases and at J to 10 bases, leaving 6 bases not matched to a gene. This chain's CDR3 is CASSRTGGAGAFF. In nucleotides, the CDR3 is TGTGCCAGCAGTCGGACAGGGGGCGCCGGAGCTTTCTTT.

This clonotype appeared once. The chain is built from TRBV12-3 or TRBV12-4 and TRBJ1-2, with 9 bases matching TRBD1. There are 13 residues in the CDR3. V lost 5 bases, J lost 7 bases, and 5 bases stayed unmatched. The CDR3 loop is CASSTQGAVGYTF. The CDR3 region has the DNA TGTGCCAGCAGTACACAGGGGGCAGTTGGCTACACCTTC.

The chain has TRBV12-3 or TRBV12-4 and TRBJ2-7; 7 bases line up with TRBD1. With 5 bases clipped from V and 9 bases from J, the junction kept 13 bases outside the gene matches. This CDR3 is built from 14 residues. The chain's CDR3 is CASSPPGQHSWQYF. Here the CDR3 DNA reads TGTGCCAGCAGTCCCCCGGGACAGCATTCGTGGCAGTACTTC.